A selection of T cell receptor beta chains follows, all from one sample in a study of blood T cell repertoires in COVID-19. Only in-frame clones appear in the TCRdb table, and some are missing; sequencing was by immunoSEQ multiplex PCR. The data contain about 150,000 clones, more than 75% of them seen just once; the ten biggest clones take up 7.5% to 8.5%. Sequencing used peripheral blood. Receptors were obtained from a woman aged 55-69 years with COVID-19, enrolled during active disease. CDR3s include the opening cysteine and the closing phenylalanine or tryptophan. D genes are given only for firm matches. Some rows have no size entry. The others give once, few or many, or a class for an expanded clone.

v_call	d_call	j_call	clone_size	cdr3_nt	cdr3_aa
TRBV19	-	TRBJ2-1	few	TGTGCCAGTAGGTCCCAGTACAATGAGCAGTTCTTC	CASRSQYNEQFF
TRBV9	TRBD2	TRBJ2-1	-	TGTGCCAGCAGCGTAGAGGGACTAGCGGGGGGCCACTCCTACAATGAGCAGTTCTTC	CASSVEGLAGGHSYNEQFF
TRBV6-6	-	TRBJ1-5	-	TGTGCCAGCAGATTGAACAGGGACAGCAATCAGCCCCAGCATTTT	CASRLNRDSNQPQHF
TRBV7-9	TRBD1	TRBJ1-4	few	TGTGCCAGCAGCCCTCCGGGACAGGGATTCGGAAAACTGTTTTTT	CASSPPGQGFGKLFF
TRBV25-1	-	TRBJ1-4	-	TGTGCCAGCAGTGAATACGGCAGGGGTGGTGAAAAACTGTTTTTT	CASSEYGRGGEKLFF
TRBV2	TRBD1	TRBJ1-4	many	TGTGCCAGCAGTCTTGACAGGGGCACTAATGAAAAACTGTTTTTT	CASSLDRGTNEKLFF
TRBV2	-	TRBJ1-4	-	TGTGCCAGCAGTGACAGAAGCGCAACTAATGAAAAACTGTTTTTT	CASSDRSATNEKLFF
TRBV7-8	-	TRBJ2-7	-	TGTGCCAGCAGCTTACAGCCTAGCGCCGTTGGATTCTACGAGCAGTACTTC	CASSLQPSAVGFYEQYF
TRBV13	-	TRBJ2-3	-	TGTGCCAGCAGCTTAGGGTGGGGTAAGGGGACAGATACGCAGTATTTT	CASSLGWGKGTDTQYF
TRBV7-9	TRBD1	TRBJ1-2	-	TGTGCCAGCAGCTTAGGTGAGACAGGGAGCGGCTACACCTTC	CASSLGETGSGYTF
TRBV6-5	TRBD1	TRBJ1-1	-	TGTGCCAGCATGGGACAGGGGACCACTGAAGCTTTCTTT	CASMGQGTTEAFF
TRBV11-2	TRBD2	TRBJ2-2	once	TGTGCCAGCAGCTTGACTAGCGGGAACACCGGGGAGCTGTTTTTT	CASSLTSGNTGELFF
TRBV7-9	TRBD1	TRBJ1-1	once	TGTGCCAGCAGCTTAGCTGGACAGGGAGGAACTGAAGCTTTCTTT	CASSLAGQGGTEAFF
TRBV5-6	-	TRBJ2-5	-	TGTGCCAGCAGCTTTGAAGGGAGCCCCCCAGAGACCCAGTACTTC	CASSFEGSPPETQYF
TRBV15	-	TRBJ1-4	-	TGTGCCACCAGCAGAGACAGGGGTATTGAAAAACTGTTTTTT	CATSRDRGIEKLFF
TRBV5-5	TRBD1	TRBJ1-1	few	TGTGCCAGCAGCCTCGGGACAGGGGCCATGAACACTGAAGCTTTCTTT	CASSLGTGAMNTEAFF
TRBV12-3/TRBV12-4	-	TRBJ1-5	-	TGTGCCAGCAGAAGTCAGACAGATCAGCCCCAGCATTTT	CASRSQTDQPQHF
TRBV9	TRBD1	TRBJ1-6	-	TGTGCCAGCAGCGTAGCAGGGGGAGGTTCACCCCTCCACTTT	CASSVAGGGSPLHF
TRBV7-9	-	TRBJ1-6	-	TGTGCCAGCAGCCCCCGGGACATTTATTCACCCCTCCACTTT	CASSPRDIYSPLHF
TRBV9	TRBD1	TRBJ1-4	-	TGTGCCAGCAGCGGGACAGGGGACCCTAATGAAAAACTGTTTTTT	CASSGTGDPNEKLFF
TRBV7-3	-	TRBJ1-1	-	TGTGCCAGCAGCTTATTGCCAGACTTGAACACTGAAGCTTTCTTT	CASSLLPDLNTEAFF
TRBV5-1	TRBD1	TRBJ1-1	few	TGCGCCAGCAGCCCAAGGGGGACAGTGAACACTGAAGCTTTCTTT	CASSPRGTVNTEAFF
TRBV5-1	-	TRBJ1-6	-	TGCGCCAGCAGCTTGGTAGGACAGACTAATAATTCACCCCTCCACTTT	CASSLVGQTNNSPLHF
TRBV6-5	-	TRBJ1-5	-	TGTGCCAGCAGGCGGGGGAGGAGTGGGGAAGAGCCCCAGCATTTT	CASRRGRSGEEPQHF
TRBV7-8	TRBD1	TRBJ1-1	-	TGTGCCAGCAGTTTAAGGGGGGGACAGGGATTCACTGAAGCTTTCTTT	CASSLRGGQGFTEAFF
TRBV5-1	-	TRBJ2-1	-	TGCGCCAGCAGCTTGGAGGGAGGCAATGAGCAGTTCTTC	CASSLEGGNEQFF
TRBV5-1	TRBD1	TRBJ1-2	-	TGCGCCAGCAGACGAACAGGGGACCTCTATGGCTACACCTTC	CASRRTGDLYGYTF
TRBV18	-	TRBJ1-6	-	TGTGCCAGCTCACCACCCGGGGGTAAGGGCTTT	CASSPPGGKGF
TRBV7-9	-	TRBJ2-7	few	TGTGCCAGCAGCTTAAGGACAGATTACGAGCAGTACTTC	CASSLRTDYEQYF
TRBV18	TRBD1	TRBJ1-3	-	TGTGCCAGCTCACCACGACAGGGCCAACGCTCTGGAAACACCATATATTTT	CASSPRQGQRSGNTIYF
TRBV30	-	TRBJ1-5	-	TGTGCCTGGAACGGGGGTGGAGATCAGCCCCAGCATTTT	CAWNGGGDQPQHF
TRBV5-4	TRBD1	TRBJ1-2	-	TGTGCCAGCAGCCCCGGACAGGGTGACCATGGCTACACCTTC	CASSPGQGDHGYTF
TRBV7-9	-	TRBJ2-3	-	TGTGCCAGCAGCTTAGGGCGTTCGGGAGCAAGAACAGATACGCAGTATTTT	CASSLGRSGARTDTQYF
TRBV14	-	TRBJ1-1	-	TGTGCCAGCGCAGGGTTGAACACTGAAGCTTTCTTT	CASAGLNTEAFF
TRBV5-1	-	TRBJ2-6	once	TGCGCCAGCAGCAGGGGGGGCCAGCCTTCGAGGTCTGGGGCCAACGTCCTGACTTTC	CASSRGGQPSRSGANVLTF
TRBV9	TRBD2	TRBJ2-1	few	TGTGCCAGCAGTGTCCTTAGCGGGGGATACAATGAGCAGTTCTTC	CASSVLSGGYNEQFF
TRBV11-2	-	TRBJ1-6	once	TGTGCCAGCAGCTGGACCGGGAATTCCCCCTCACCCCTCCACTTT	CASSWTGNSPSPLHF
TRBV7-8	-	TRBJ1-4	-	TGTGCCAGCAGCTCTAGGTGGCGGGGGATCCAAACTAATGAAAAACTGTTTTTT	CASSSRWRGIQTNEKLFF
TRBV5-4	-	TRBJ1-2	-	TGTGCCAGCAGCTCGGGGGGACACCCGGGCTACACCTTC	CASSSGGHPGYTF
TRBV5-1	-	TRBJ1-1	-	TGCGCCAGCAGCTTGGCCAGCGGGGGGACTGAAGCTTTCTTT	CASSLASGGTEAFF
TRBV3-1/TRBV3-2	TRBD2	TRBJ2-5	-	TGTGCCAGCAGCCAAGAAGGAACTAGCGGGAGGCAGACCCAGTACTTC	CASSQEGTSGRQTQYF